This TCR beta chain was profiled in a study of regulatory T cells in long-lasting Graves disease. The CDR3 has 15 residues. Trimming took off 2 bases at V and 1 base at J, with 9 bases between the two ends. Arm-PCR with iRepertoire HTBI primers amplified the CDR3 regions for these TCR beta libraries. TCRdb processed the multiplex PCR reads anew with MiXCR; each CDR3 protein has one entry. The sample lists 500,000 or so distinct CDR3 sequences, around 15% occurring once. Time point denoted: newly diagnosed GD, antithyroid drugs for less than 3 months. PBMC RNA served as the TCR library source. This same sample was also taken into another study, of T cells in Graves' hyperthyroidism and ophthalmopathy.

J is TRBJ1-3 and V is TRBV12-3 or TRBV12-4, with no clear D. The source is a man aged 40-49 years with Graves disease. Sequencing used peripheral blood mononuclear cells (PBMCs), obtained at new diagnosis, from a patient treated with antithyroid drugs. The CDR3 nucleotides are TGTGCCAGCAGTTTACGGGGTGCGTCTGGAAACACCATATATTTT. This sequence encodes CASSLRGASGNTIYF.